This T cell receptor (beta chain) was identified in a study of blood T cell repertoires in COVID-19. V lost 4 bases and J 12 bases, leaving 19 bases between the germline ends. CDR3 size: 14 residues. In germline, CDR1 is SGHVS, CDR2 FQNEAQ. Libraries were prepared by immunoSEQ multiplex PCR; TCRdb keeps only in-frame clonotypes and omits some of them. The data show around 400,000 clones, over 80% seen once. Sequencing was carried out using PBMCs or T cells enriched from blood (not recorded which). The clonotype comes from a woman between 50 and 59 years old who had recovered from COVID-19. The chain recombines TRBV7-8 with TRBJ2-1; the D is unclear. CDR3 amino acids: CASSSRRLVFAQFF. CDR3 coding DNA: TGTGCCAGCAGCTCCCGACGCCTAGTATTTGCGCAGTTCTTC.